The rows below give T cell receptor beta chains drawn from one sample of a study of blood T cell dynamics during melanoma immunotherapy. The repertoire was sequenced with immunoSEQ multiplex PCR; TCRdb's copy has only in-frame clones and lacks some. The sample consists of about 12,000 clones, approximately 90% of them appearing once. The sample here was blood, taken from a patient treated with checkpoint blockade. The receptors were gathered from a human donor with melanoma. Each CDR3 is given with its conserved first and last residue. The D gene is left open where the match is weak. Expanded clones get a size class; other rows say once, few or many, or leave the size out.

>TRBV30|.|13|TRBJ2-7|.
CAWNVDRSYEQYF
TGTGCCTGGAACGTAGACAGGTCCTACGAGCAGTACTTC
>TRBV27|.|14|TRBJ1-6|.
CASSLGHLNSPLHF
TGTGCCAGCAGTCTCGGACACCTAAATTCACCCCTCCACTTT
>TRBV10-2|.|15|TRBJ2-1|.
CASSGLVGGYNEQFF
TGCGCCAGCAGTGGCCTAGTGGGTGGCTACAATGAGCAGTTCTTC
>TRBV2|.|14|TRBJ1-2|.
CASSGSGTTYGYTF
TGTGCCAGCAGTGGATCCGGGACAACATATGGCTACACCTTC
>TRBV19|TRBD1|17|TRBJ1-2|.
CASKATGQQLFNYGYTF
TGTGCCAGCAAGGCCACGGGACAGCAACTCTTTAACTATGGCTACACCTTC
>TRBV5-1|TRBD2|15|TRBJ2-1|.
CASSLDSGGAREQFF
TGCGCCAGCAGCTTGGACAGCGGGGGGGCGCGGGAGCAGTTCTTC
>TRBV6-1|.|15|TRBJ2-7|.
CASSEASLDWHEQYF
TGTGCCAGCAGTGAAGCGTCCCTAGATTGGCACGAGCAGTACTTC
>TRBV9|TRBD1|19|TRBJ2-7|.
CASSGNPGQGTSRQVEQYF
TGTGCCAGCAGCGGCAATCCGGGACAGGGGACGTCCCGACAGGTCGAGCAGTACTTC
>TRBV4-1|TRBD1|15|TRBJ1-2|.
CASSQVLGTGSGYTF
TGCGCCAGCAGCCAAGTGCTAGGGACAGGATCTGGCTACACCTTC
>TRBV15|.|15|TRBJ1-4|.
CATSRARLINEKLFF
TGTGCCACCAGCAGAGCGCGCCTGATCAATGAAAAACTGTTTTTT
>TRBV5-1|.|13|TRBJ1-2|once
CASSSDGRYGYTF
TGCGCCAGCAGCTCGGACGGCCGCTATGGCTACACCTTC
>TRBV7-8|TRBD1|14|TRBJ2-5|.
CASSRDRGGETQYF
TGTGCCAGCAGCCGGGACAGGGGAGGAGAGACCCAGTACTTC
>TRBV27|.|14|TRBJ1-5|.
CASSPLLRGEPQHF
TGTGCCAGCAGTCCGCTCCTCAGGGGCGAGCCCCAGCATTTT
>TRBV9|.|10|TRBJ2-1|.
CASSPLKWFF
TGTGCCAGCAGCCCCCTCAAGTGGTTCTTC
>TRBV5-4|.|14|TRBJ1-1|.
CASSLGGFLVEAFF
TGTGCCAGCAGCTTGGGAGGGTTTCTCGTTGAAGCTTTCTTT
>TRBV7-8|.|14|TRBJ2-5|.
CASSLGRQQETQYF
TGTGCCAGCAGCTTAGGGCGTCAGCAAGAGACCCAGTACTTC
>TRBV6-5|TRBD1|14|TRBJ2-3|.
CASSSPTGSHTQYF
TGTGCCAGCAGTTCCCCGACAGGGTCACATACGCAGTATTTT
>TRBV7-8|TRBD2|17|TRBJ2-7|.
CASSLHKLAGGPREQYF
TGTGCCAGCAGCCTACACAAACTAGCGGGAGGGCCCCGTGAGCAGTACTTC
>TRBV9|TRBD1|15|TRBJ1-4|.
CASSLETGDWEKLFF
TGTGCCAGCAGTTTAGAAACAGGGGATTGGGAAAAACTGTTTTTT
>TRBV15|TRBD2|15|TRBJ2-3|.
CATSVSGGATDTQYF
TGTGCCACCAGCGTTAGCGGGGGGGCCACAGATACGCAGTATTTT
>TRBV28|TRBD1|14|TRBJ2-5|.
CASSYPGQVQTQYF
TGTGCCAGCAGTTACCCCGGACAGGTTCAGACCCAGTACTTC
>TRBV2|TRBD1|17|TRBJ2-7|.
CASSKTTPGQGVREQYF
TGTGCCAGCAGTAAAACAACACCGGGACAGGGGGTGAGGGAGCAGTACTTC
>TRBV9|TRBD2|21|TRBJ2-3|.
CASSRTTPSGGAASSTDTQYF
TGTGCCAGCAGCAGAACAACGCCTAGCGGGGGCGCAGCTTCTAGCACAGATACGCAGTATTTT
>TRBV18|TRBD1|15|TRBJ1-1|.
CASSPPTRGPKGAFF
TGTGCCAGCTCACCACCGACCAGGGGGCCCAAGGGAGCTTTCTTT
>TRBV6-1|.|14|TRBJ1-2|.
CASSEVIGLYGYTF
TGTGCCAGCAGTGAAGTCATAGGCCTCTATGGCTACACCTTC
>TRBV13|.|14|TRBJ1-2|.
CASSPEFGGYGYTF
TGTGCCAGCAGCCCCGAATTTGGCGGCTATGGCTACACCTTC
>TRBV7-2|.|18|TRBJ2-7|.
CASSLAPYSSRRHYEQYF
TGTGCCAGCAGCTTAGCTCCATACAGCAGCCGTCGGCACTACGAGCAGTACTTC
>TRBV10-3|.|15|TRBJ1-2|.
CAISEETDTNYGYTF
TGTGCCATCAGTGAAGAAACTGACACGAACTATGGCTACACCTTC
>TRBV27|.|17|TRBJ1-4|.
CASSVNRALGPDEKLFF
TGTGCCAGCAGTGTAAACCGGGCTCTAGGGCCGGATGAAAAACTGTTTTTT
>TRBV4-1|TRBD1|16|TRBJ1-2|.
CASSQDQGQGRLGYTF
TGCGCCAGCAGCCAAGATCAGGGACAGGGACGACTTGGCTACACCTTC
>TRBV5-4|TRBD1|15|TRBJ2-5|.
CASSSRDRGDETQYF
TGTGCCAGCAGCTCCCGGGACAGGGGTGACGAGACCCAGTACTTC
>TRBV5-1|TRBD2|14|TRBJ2-1|.
CASSLIAGGNEQFF
TGCGCCAGCAGCCTGATAGCGGGAGGCAATGAGCAGTTCTTC
>TRBV10-2|.|15|TRBJ2-7|once
CASSEWTASNYEQYF
TGCGCCAGCAGTGAGTGGACTGCAAGTAACTACGAGCAGTACTTC